This T cell receptor (beta chain) was retrieved from a study of post-analysis software for immune sequencing data. Study as a whole: Relapsing-remitting, secondary progressive and progressive-relapsing forms of multiple sclerosis all featured among disease courses.

Study-level results: By F measure, strong co-clustering occurred among samples prepared in the same batch. Included in a set of roughly five TRBV segments more frequent in patients than controls were TRBV5-6, TRBV5-1 and TRBV20-1. Controls had significantly higher normalized Chao1 diversity than multiple sclerosis patients.

Tagging with unique molecular identifiers was a feature of the TCR beta cDNA libraries. It was from roughly 1.1 to 9.2 million T cells that about half a million cDNA molecules came. In TCRdb, the PCR reads were re-called with MiXCR into one record per CDR3 protein. The sample contains roughly 430,000 distinct CDR3 sequences, less than 40% of which appear only once. The CDR3 covers 12 residues. V lost 3 bases and J lost 8, with 12 bases in between. CDR1 DFQATT and CDR2 SNEGSKA come from the germline V gene (reference sequence). This clonotype was counted many times. Antigen unknown. The specimen was blood. The chain joins TRBV20-1 to TRBJ2-3; D uncertain. The receptor's source is a girl aged 2-9 years with multiple sclerosis. The CDR3 loop is CSARRMGSTQYF. In DNA, the CDR3 is TGCAGTGCTAGGAGGATGGGCTCTACGCAGTATTTT.